A selection of T cell receptor beta chains follows, all from one sample in a study of blood T cell repertoires in COVID-19. Sequencing used immunoSEQ multiplex PCR; TCRdb keeps in-frame clones, though not all of them. The sample carries about 130,000 clones, less than 90% recorded once. Material: PBMCs or T cells enriched from blood (not recorded which). The receptors were gathered from a woman between 45 and 65 years old who had recovered from COVID-19. Each CDR3 is given with its conserved first and last residue. D genes are given only for firm matches. A clone size is listed for some rows: how often the clone was seen (once, few, many), or a class if it is expanded.

D gene,J gene,V gene,clone size,CDR3 DNA,CDR3 protein
TRBD1,TRBJ1-6,TRBV2,-,TGTGCCAGCAGTGACAACCAGGGGGATTCACCCCTCCACTTT,CASSDNQGDSPLHF
TRBD1,TRBJ1-2,TRBV5-8,-,TGTGCCACCTCGACAGGGGCAATTGTTTTGGGAGGCTACACCTTC,CATSTGAIVLGGYTF
-,TRBJ1-6,TRBV10-2,-,TGCGCCAGCAGCGGGGAGGCCAATTCACCCCTCCACTTT,CASSGEANSPLHF
-,TRBJ2-3,TRBV10-1,-,TGCGCCAGCAGTGGACAGTCGGGAGCGGGCGGTACGCAGTATTTT,CASSGQSGAGGTQYF
-,TRBJ1-1,TRBV7-2,-,TGTGCCAGCACACGACCAGGGCAGAGGTTAGCTTTCTTT,CASTRPGQRLAFF
TRBD1,TRBJ2-1,TRBV7-8,-,TGTGCCAGCAGCACCCAAACAGGGGGCAATGAGCAGTTCTTC,CASSTQTGGNEQFF
TRBD1,TRBJ1-3,TRBV5-1,-,TGCGCCAGCAGCCAACAGGGGAGCTCTGGAAACACCATATATTTT,CASSQQGSSGNTIYF
TRBD1,TRBJ1-5,TRBV5-1,-,TGCGCCAGCAGCGACGGGACAGGGGGCCAGCCCCAGCATTTT,CASSDGTGGQPQHF
TRBD1,TRBJ2-6,TRBV7-6,-,TGTGCCAGCAGCCCCGGGACAGGGGCTGGGGCCAACGTCCTGACTTTC,CASSPGTGAGANVLTF
TRBD1,TRBJ1-1,TRBV11-3,-,TGTGCCAGCAGCCACAGGGGGGTACTCGGGGGCGAAGCTTTCTTT,CASSHRGVLGGEAFF
-,TRBJ1-5,TRBV12-3/TRBV12-4,-,TGTGCCAGCAGTCCCCAGGGAAATCAGCCCCAGCATTTT,CASSPQGNQPQHF
TRBD1,TRBJ1-4,TRBV5-5,once,TGTGCCAGCAGCGGAAGGACAGGGGGCGGTGAAAAACTGTTTTTT,CASSGRTGGGEKLFF
-,TRBJ2-7,TRBV7-2,-,TGTGCCAGCAGCTCCCCCTGGACCAGCGGGTACGAGCAGTACTTC,CASSSPWTSGYEQYF
TRBD2,TRBJ2-1,TRBV30,few,TGTGCCTGGGCAACCGGGACTAGCGTGAATGAGCAGTTCTTC,CAWATGTSVNEQFF
TRBD1,TRBJ2-3,TRBV7-2,-,TGTGCCAGCAGCGATTTATTAGTCCAGGGGGCCGCAGATACGCAGTATTTT,CASSDLLVQGAADTQYF
TRBD1,TRBJ2-7,TRBV11-2,-,TGTGCCAGCAGCCCAGGGACAGAATTCTACGAGCAGTACTTC,CASSPGTEFYEQYF
TRBD2,TRBJ2-2,TRBV10-3,-,TGTGCCATGTCTAGCGGGGGGGCCTTAAGCACCGGGGAGCTGTTTTTT,CAMSSGGALSTGELFF
TRBD1,TRBJ1-1,TRBV5-4,-,TGTGCCAGCAGCTTGGTGCTCCAGGGGGACACTGAAGCTTTCTTT,CASSLVLQGDTEAFF
-,TRBJ1-4,TRBV4-3,-,TGCGCCAGCAGCCAAGAGAGCAGGCGAAATGAAAAACTGTTTTTT,CASSQESRRNEKLFF
TRBD1,TRBJ1-4,TRBV11-3,-,TGTGCCAGCAGATTCCGGGACAGTGCAACTAATGAAAAACTGTTTTTT,CASRFRDSATNEKLFF
-,TRBJ2-3,TRBV11-2,-,TGTGCCAGCAGCGTTGACCCCGAGGGAGATACGCAGTATTTT,CASSVDPEGDTQYF
TRBD1,TRBJ2-1,TRBV24-1,-,TGTGCCACCAGTGGTGACCAGGGGGATGAGCAGTTCTTC,CATSGDQGDEQFF
-,TRBJ2-2,TRBV9,once,TGTGCCAGCAAAGCAAGGCAGGGGAACGGGGAGCTGTTTTTT,CASKARQGNGELFF
-,TRBJ1-4,TRBV7-9,-,TGTGCCAGCAGCTTAGCGGGAGGGTTAGCTGAAAAACTGTTTTTT,CASSLAGGLAEKLFF
-,TRBJ1-5,TRBV9,-,TGTGCCAGCAGGGTAGACAGCTATAGCAATCAGCCCCAGCATTTT,CASRVDSYSNQPQHF
TRBD1,TRBJ1-2,TRBV7-2,few,TGTGCGAAGCGAGGGGGCGCTGGCTATGGCTACACCTTC,CAKRGGAGYGYTF
TRBD1,TRBJ2-7,TRBV6-5,-,TGTGCCAGCAGTTACTCAGGACAGGGGGCTTACGAGCAGTACTTC,CASSYSGQGAYEQYF
-,TRBJ1-1,TRBV10-2,-,TGCGCCAGTCAATCAGGGCGATCCTTGAACACTGAAGCTTTCTTT,CASQSGRSLNTEAFF
-,TRBJ1-3,TRBV7-9,-,TGTGCCAGCAGCCCTCCGTATTCTGGAAACACCATATATTTT,CASSPPYSGNTIYF
-,TRBJ2-7,TRBV6-5,-,TGTGCCAGCAGTTACAGGCAGGCCTACGAGCAGTACTTC,CASSYRQAYEQYF
-,TRBJ2-5,TRBV6-2/TRBV6-3,-,TGTGCCAGCAGTCCCCTCGCGGAGACCCAGTACTTC,CASSPLAETQYF
-,TRBJ2-7,TRBV15,-,TGTGCCACCAGCAGACCACAAAGATCCTACGAGCAGTACTTC,CATSRPQRSYEQYF
-,TRBJ2-1,TRBV4-3,-,TGCGCCAGCAGCCCCTCGGAGGGCTACAATGAGCAGTTCTTC,CASSPSEGYNEQFF
-,TRBJ2-7,TRBV7-9,-,TGTGCCAGCAGCTTAGCCGGCGAGCAGTACTTC,CASSLAGEQYF
-,TRBJ2-7,TRBV5-8,-,TGTGCCAGCAGCTTGTCGTACTCCTACGAGCAGTACTTC,CASSLSYSYEQYF
-,TRBJ1-5,TRBV5-6,-,TGTGCCAGCAGCCAGGGCCCCTATAGCAATCAGCCCCAGCATTTT,CASSQGPYSNQPQHF
TRBD1,TRBJ1-2,TRBV9,-,TGTGCCAGCAGCTGGGGACAGGGGGTATATGGCTACACCTTC,CASSWGQGVYGYTF
-,TRBJ1-1,TRBV6-6,-,TGTGCCAGCAGTGGCCGAAGGAACACTGAAGCTTTCTTT,CASSGRRNTEAFF
TRBD2,TRBJ2-7,TRBV7-2,-,TGTGCCAGCAGCGCACAAATAGCGGGGGATTCCTACGAGCAGTACTTC,CASSAQIAGDSYEQYF
TRBD1,TRBJ1-2,TRBV30,-,TGTGCCCTTCGGACAGGGCCTCTCTATGGCTACACCTTC,CALRTGPLYGYTF
-,TRBJ1-1,TRBV2,once,TGTGCCAGCAGTGTGCGCTCCGAGGGCACTGAAGCTTTCTTT,CASSVRSEGTEAFF
-,TRBJ2-7,TRBV12-5,once,TGTGCTAGTGGTTCTACCACTATCCAGGAGGGAGAGGAATTAAAATCCTACGAGCAGTACTTC,CASGSTTIQEGEELKSYEQYF